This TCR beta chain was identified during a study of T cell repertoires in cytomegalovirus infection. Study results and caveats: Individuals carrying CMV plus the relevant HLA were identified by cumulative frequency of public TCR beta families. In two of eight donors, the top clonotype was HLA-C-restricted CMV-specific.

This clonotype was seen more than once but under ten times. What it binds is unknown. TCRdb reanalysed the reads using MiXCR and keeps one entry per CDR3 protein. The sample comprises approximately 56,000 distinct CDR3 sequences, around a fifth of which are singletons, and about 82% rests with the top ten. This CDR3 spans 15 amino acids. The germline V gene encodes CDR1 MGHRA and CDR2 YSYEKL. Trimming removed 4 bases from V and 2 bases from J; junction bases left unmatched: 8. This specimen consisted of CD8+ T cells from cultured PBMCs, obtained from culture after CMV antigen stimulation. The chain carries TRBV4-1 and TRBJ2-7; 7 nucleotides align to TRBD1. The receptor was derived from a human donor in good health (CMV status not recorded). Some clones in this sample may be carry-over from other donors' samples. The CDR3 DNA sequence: TGCGCCAGCAGCCTCCCGGGACAGAAGGCCTACGAGCAGTACTTC. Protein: CASSLPGQKAYEQYF.